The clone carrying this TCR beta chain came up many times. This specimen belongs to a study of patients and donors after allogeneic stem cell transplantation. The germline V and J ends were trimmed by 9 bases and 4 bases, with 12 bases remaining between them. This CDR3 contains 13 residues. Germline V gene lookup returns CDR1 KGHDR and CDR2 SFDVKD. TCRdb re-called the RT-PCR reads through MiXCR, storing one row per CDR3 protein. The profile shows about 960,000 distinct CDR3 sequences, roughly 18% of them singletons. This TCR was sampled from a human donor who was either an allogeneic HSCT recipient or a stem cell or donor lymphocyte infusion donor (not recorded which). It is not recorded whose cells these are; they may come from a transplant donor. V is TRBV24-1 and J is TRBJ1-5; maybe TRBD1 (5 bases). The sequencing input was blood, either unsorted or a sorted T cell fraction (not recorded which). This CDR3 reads CATSAGGNQPQHF. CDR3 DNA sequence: TGTGCCACCTCCGCGGGGGGAAATCAGCCCCAGCATTTT.